This TCR beta chain was documented in a study of T cells of healthy individuals. TCRdb re-called the 5' RACE reads with MiXCR, one entry per CDR3 protein. The table has some 100,000 distinct CDR3 sequences, roughly 15% seen once. The CDR3 runs to 12 residues. In germline, CDR1 is LGHNT, CDR2 FRNRAP. V trimming: 6 bases; J trimming: 3 bases; junction bases outside the gene matches: 0. The chain has TRBV12-5 and TRBJ1-2, with 8 bases lining up with TRBD1. The sequence was obtained from a human donor in good health. CDR3 sequence reads: CASGGQDYGYTF. CDR3 in DNA: TGTGCTAGTGGGGGACAGGACTATGGCTACACCTTC.